This T cell receptor beta chain was sequenced in a study of OX40 agonist ivuxolimab in advanced cancers. This clone was observed a handful of times. V lost 1 base to trimming and J lost 4 bases; unmatched junction nucleotides: 3. The CDR3 is made up of 14 amino acids. Germline V gene data show CDR1 as MGHRA and CDR2 as YSYEKL. Profiled with immunoSEQ multiplex PCR; TCRdb holds only in-frame clones, not every one. The sample shows around 6,000 clones, around 80% of them seen only once. The rearrangement links TRBV4-1 to TRBJ1-1, with 7 bases that match TRBD1. This clonotype was obtained from an adult with an advanced solid tumor such as melanoma, head and neck, liver or kidney cancer. The material was CD4+ or CD8+ T cells sorted from blood, obtained in a trial of the OX40 agonist ivuxolimab. CDR3 protein: CASSQVPGGTEAFF. As DNA, the CDR3 is TGCGCCAGCAGCCAAGTTCCAGGGGGCACTGAAGCTTTCTTT.